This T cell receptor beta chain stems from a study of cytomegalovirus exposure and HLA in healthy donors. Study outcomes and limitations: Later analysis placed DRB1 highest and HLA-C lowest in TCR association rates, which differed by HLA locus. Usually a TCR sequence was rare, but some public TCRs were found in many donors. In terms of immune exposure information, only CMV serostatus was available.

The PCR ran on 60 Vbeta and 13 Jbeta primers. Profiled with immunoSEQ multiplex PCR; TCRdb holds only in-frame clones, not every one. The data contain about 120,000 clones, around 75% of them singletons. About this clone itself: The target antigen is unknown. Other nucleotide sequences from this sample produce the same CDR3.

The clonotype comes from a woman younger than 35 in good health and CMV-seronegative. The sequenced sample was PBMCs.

The CDR3 spells CASSDRQGENTEAFF. As DNA, the CDR3 is TGCGCCAGCAGCGACAGACAGGGAGAGAACACTGAAGCTTTCTTT. The V call is TRBV4-1, the J call TRBJ1-1, with 7 bases identical to TRBD1. The CDR3 is made up of 15 amino acids. V lost 5 bases to trimming and J lost 1 base; unmatched junction nucleotides: 7. In germline, CDR1 is MGHRA, CDR2 YSYEKL.